This TCR beta chain was found in a study of blood T cell repertoires in COVID-19. Study overall: Collection of acute and convalescent COVID-19 samples took place in the United States, Italy and Spain. T cells, B-cell-depleted T cells, or PBMCs provided the cDNA or gDNA that served as material.

Germline CDR1 LNHDA, CDR2 SQIVND (reference sequence). V dropped 5 bases and J dropped 2; count of bases not matched to a gene: 5. The length of the CDR3 is 15 residues. Study processing details: Reference gene primers were amplified, and this amplification served to estimate nucleated cell counts. TCRdb's copy holds only in-frame clones and misses some; the assay was immunoSEQ multiplex PCR. That table supplies the V and J calls and clone size; D and trimming were determined from the DNA. The table records about 150,000 clones, 70% to 90% of them present only once. This clonotype was sampled from a human donor with acute or convalescent COVID-19. The donor label of this sample is uncertain. The V and J genes are TRBV19 and TRBJ2-1; 8 nucleotides align to TRBD1. Sequenced input: peripheral blood. Written as DNA, the CDR3 is TGTGCCAGTAGTTCACAGACAGGGGCCTACAATGAGCAGTTCTTC. It is translated as CASSSQTGAYNEQFF.